This section outlines one T cell receptor beta chain sequence together with its context. Trimming removed 6 bases from V and 7 bases from J, with 18 bases in between. CDR1 and CDR2 (germline): SQVTM, ANQGSEA. CDR3 length: 13 residues. Enrolment of Seattle patients took place during active infection, and they were followed longitudinally. This sample stems from a study of blood T cell repertoires in COVID-19. Across the study: Sites in the United States, Italy and Spain provided acute and convalescent COVID-19 samples. T cells, B-cell-depleted T cells, or PBMCs provided the cDNA or gDNA that served as material.

Authors' processing steps: Nucleated cell counts were estimated from reference gene primer amplification. The repertoire was sequenced with immunoSEQ multiplex PCR; TCRdb's copy has only in-frame clones and lacks some. That table furnishes V, J and clone size, whereas the DNA furnished D and trimming. The sample gives some 350,000 clones, over 80% of which show up once; about 6.3% is in the top ten. Sequenced sample: peripheral blood. The clonotype originates from a woman aged 50 to 65 with COVID-19, enrolled during active disease. This rearrangement joins TRBV29-1 to TRBJ1-1; D gene unclear. In nucleotides, the CDR3 is TGCAGCGTCCTTGCGATGTCGACTAGTGAAGCTTTCTTT. Protein product: CSVLAMSTSEAFF.